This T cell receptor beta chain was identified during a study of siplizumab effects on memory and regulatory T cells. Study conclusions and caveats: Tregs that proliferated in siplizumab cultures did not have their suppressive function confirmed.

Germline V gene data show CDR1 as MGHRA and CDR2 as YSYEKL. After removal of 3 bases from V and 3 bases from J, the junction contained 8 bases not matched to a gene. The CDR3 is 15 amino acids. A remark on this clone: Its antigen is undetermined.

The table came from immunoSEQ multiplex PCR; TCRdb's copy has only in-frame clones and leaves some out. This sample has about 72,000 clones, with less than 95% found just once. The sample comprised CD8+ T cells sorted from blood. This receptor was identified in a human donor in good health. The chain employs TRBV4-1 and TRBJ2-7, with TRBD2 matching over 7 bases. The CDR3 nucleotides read TGCGCCAGCAGCCAGGCGGGAGTAGGCGACTACGAGCAGTACTTC. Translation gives CASSQAGVGDYEQYF.